A single T cell receptor beta chain is shown here with its context. Assay: immunoSEQ multiplex PCR; the TCRdb copy retains only in-frame clones and omits some. The sample holds 230,000 or so clones, about 94% seen once. The sample is drawn from a study of control samples from healthy donors and cancer patients. Trimming took 2 bases from V and 1 from J; bases not matched to a gene: 7. The CDR3 is 17 amino acids. In germline, CDR1 is SGHAT, CDR2 FQNNGV. The chain couples TRBV11-2 to TRBJ2-5, with 10 nucleotides matching TRBD2. The receptor's source is a man between 50 and 59 years old in good health. The sample comprised blood. As DNA, the CDR3 is TGTGCCAGCAGCTTAACTGGCAAGCGGGGGGGCCAAGAGACCCAGTACTTC. Translating it yields CASSLTGKRGGQETQYF.